This T cell receptor (beta chain) comes out of a study of T cell changes during pregnancy in multiple sclerosis. Germline CDR1 and CDR2: SGHDT and YYEEEE. V lost 2 bases to trimming and J lost 0 bases, with 10 bases between them. The CDR3 totals 15 residues. In the case of this clone: The sample has other DNA sequences that encode this CDR3 too.

TCRdb's copy holds only in-frame clones and misses some; the assay was immunoSEQ multiplex PCR. The sample has some 21,000 clones, about 85% seen once. The input for sequencing was CD8+ T cells from peripheral blood mononuclear cells, taken in the first trimester of pregnancy. The gene calls are TRBV5-6 and TRBJ2-3; perhaps TRBD1 as D (6 bases). The TCR sequence derives from a female donor in good health, enrolled as a control in a pregnancy study. The CDR3 nucleotides are TGTGCCAGCAGCTTCGACAGGCGTAGCACAGATACGCAGTATTTT. Translation: CASSFDRRSTDTQYF.